One sample yielded the 17 T cell receptor beta chains listed below, sequenced in a study of blood T cell repertoires in COVID-19. Profiling relied on immunoSEQ multiplex PCR, and the TCRdb table lists in-frame clones only, not all of them. In the table there are under 300,000 clones, roughly 89% of which are singletons. What was sequenced was peripheral blood. Every receptor here comes from a woman aged 60-75 years with COVID-19, enrolled during active disease.

This chain uses TRBV14 with TRBJ2-7; the D is unclear. The CDR3 is made up of 13 amino acids. V gave up 2 bases and J gave up 7 bases, with 12 bases separating them. CDR1 is SGHDN, CDR2 FVKESK, per germline. CDR3 sequence: CASSQSEFWEQYF. CDR3 nucleotide sequence: TGTGCCAGCAGCCAATCCGAGTTCTGGGAGCAGTACTTC.

V is TRBV25-1 and J is TRBJ1-1, with D possibly being TRBD1 (6 bases). The V gene's germline CDR1 is MGHDK and CDR2 SYGVNS. The CDR3 sequence is 11 residues long. Trimming stripped 6 bases from V and 11 bases from J, with 13 bases between. CDR3: CASRNRAGAFF. The CDR3 bases are TGTGCCAGCAGAAACAGGGCCGGGGCTTTCTTT.

This chain connects TRBV6-1 to TRBJ2-5, with 8 bases that match TRBD2. Germline CDR1 MNHNS, CDR2 SASEGT. The CDR3 is 14 residues long. V trimming: 2 bases; J trimming: 5 bases; junction bases outside the gene matches: 4. The CDR3: CASSESGGLETQYF. The CDR3 nucleotides are TGTGCCAGCAGTGAATCGGGGGGGCTGGAGACCCAGTACTTC.

The V call is TRBV7-2, the J call TRBJ1-1, with 8 bases fitting TRBD1. Germline V gives CDR1 SGHTA, CDR2 FQGNSA. CDR3 length equals 15 residues. The J segment lost 5 bases and the V segment lost 6 bases, leaving 11 bases of the junction unmatched. CDR3 DNA sequence: TGTGCCAGCAGTTCCCGGACAGGGTTGAGGACTGAAGCTTTCTTT. Translation: CASSSRTGLRTEAFF.

The V and J genes are TRBV9 and TRBJ2-3; D perhaps matches TRBD1 (5 bases). Germline V gene data show CDR1 as SGDLS and CDR2 as YYNGEE. The CDR3 is made up of 13 amino acids. V dropped 7 bases and J dropped 3 bases, with 12 bases sitting between them. The CDR3 DNA reads as TGTGCCAGCCAAGGGGTCTCTACAGATACGCAGTATTTT. Translated: CASQGVSTDTQYF.

The rearrangement uses TRBV29-1 and TRBJ1-2; D call uncertain. Germline V lookup: CDR1 SQVTM, CDR2 ANQGSEA. There are 11 residues in the CDR3. V dropped 4 bases and J dropped 6 bases, with 9 bases sitting between them. CDR3 nucleotide sequence: TGCAGCGTTGGCCCCGCGGATGGCTACACCTTC. The encoded protein is CSVGPADGYTF.

Concerning this clone itself: The same CDR3 can be traced to other DNA sequences in this sample. This chain links TRBV9 with TRBJ1-3, with TRBD1 matching 9 bases. The CDR3 contains 15 residues. The germline gives CDR1 SGDLS, CDR2 YYNGEE. The V gene end was trimmed by 4 bases and the J gene end by 4 bases; junction bases not matched to a gene: 6. This chain's CDR3 is CASSPRTGDGNTIYF. The CDR3 DNA reads as TGTGCCAGCAGCCCCCGGACAGGGGACGGAAACACCATATATTTT.

The rearrangement joins TRBV18 to TRBJ2-5, with 8 bases lining up with TRBD1. The CDR3 extends over 13 amino acids. With 4 bases clipped from V and 3 bases from J, the junction kept 1 base outside the gene matches. Germline V gives CDR1 KGHSH, CDR2 LQKENI. The CDR3 DNA follows: TGTGCCAGCTCACGGGGACAGGAAGAGACCCAGTACTTC. The encoded protein is CASSRGQEETQYF. The variable domain in full, with the rest retrieved from reference TRBV18 and TRBJ2-5, is NAGVMQNPRHLVRRRGQEARLRCSPMKGHSHVYWYRQLPEEGLKFMVYLQKENIIDESGMPKERFSAEFPKEGPSILRIQQVVRGDSAAYFCASSRGQEETQYFGPGTRLLVL.

The rearrangement joins TRBV7-2 to TRBJ1-1; 7 nucleotides align to TRBD1. CDR1 and CDR2 (germline): SGHTA, FQGNSA. The CDR3 has 19 amino acids. V was clipped by 4 bases and J by 1 base; unmatched bases: 18. In DNA, the CDR3 is TGTGCCAGCAGCTACGGAACGAACATAGGGACAGCGAGGAACACTGAAGCTTTCTTT. Protein: CASSYGTNIGTARNTEAFF.

V and J are TRBV29-1 and TRBJ1-2; 7 bases are a match to TRBD1. The germline CDR1 and CDR2 sequences are SQVTM and ANQGSEA. J was trimmed by 3 bases and V by 3 bases; bases with no gene match: 10. CDR3 length: 15 amino acids. CDR3 region: CSVEVRQGQYYGYTF. For the CDR3, the DNA is TGCAGCGTTGAGGTGCGACAGGGTCAGTACTATGGCTACACCTTC.

The chain links TRBV7-2 to TRBJ2-1, with 9 bases matching TRBD1. There are 16 residues in the CDR3. In germline, CDR1 is SGHTA, CDR2 FQGNSA. V dropped 5 bases and J dropped 0; count of bases not matched to a gene: 5. The CDR3 is CASSETTGGSYNEQFF. CDR3 nucleotides: TGTGCCAGCAGCGAAACGACAGGGGGCTCCTACAATGAGCAGTTCTTC.

The chain employs TRBV6-5 and TRBJ1-1; no reliable D call. V was shortened by 3 bases and J by 4 bases, with 15 bases between the two germline ends. The CDR3 covers 15 residues. CDR1 is MNHEY, CDR2 SVGAGI, per germline. The CDR3 here is CASSYGTTIITEAFF. For the CDR3, the DNA is TGTGCCAGCAGTTATGGTACTACGATAATCACTGAAGCTTTCTTT.

V gene TRBV29-1 combines with J gene TRBJ1-3; 7 bases are shared with TRBD1. This CDR3 has 13 amino acids. The V and J ends lost 7 bases and 2 bases, in that order; junction bases with no gene match: 5. Per germline, CDR1 SQVTM and CDR2 ANQGSEA. CDR3 sequence: CSAHRGTGNTIYF. The CDR3 bases are TGCAGCGCTCACAGGGGAACTGGAAACACCATATATTTT.

The chain employs TRBV7-3 and TRBJ2-1; D is unresolved. Germline V gene sequence: CDR1 SGHTA, CDR2 FQGTGA. V lost 5 bases to trimming and J lost 10 bases, with 9 bases between them. This CDR3 has 11 amino acids. The CDR3 DNA reads as TGTGCCAGCAGCATCGGTCGCGAGCAGTTCTTC. Translated, it gives CASSIGREQFF.

This clone came up once. The chain joins TRBV9 to TRBJ1-1; 7 bases are a match to TRBD1. CDR3 length: 14 residues. V lost 4 bases to trimming and J lost 7 bases; unmatched junction nucleotides: 10. Germline CDR1 and CDR2: SGDLS and YYNGEE. CDR3 DNA: TGTGCCAGCAGCTCAGCGACAGGGTGGGGTGAAGCTTTCTTT. It specifies CASSSATGWGEAFF.

The DNA of the CDR3 is TGTGCCTGGAGGGGGGACAGGGGGAGCTCCTATAATTCACCCCTCCACTTT. The encoded protein is CAWRGDRGSSYNSPLHF. The chain recombines TRBV30 with TRBJ1-6, with 11 positions matching TRBD1. The CDR3 has 17 residues. J gave up 0 bases and V 3 bases, and 4 bases lay outside the gene matches. Germline CDR1 GTSNPN, CDR2 SVGIG (reference sequence). Based on the CDR3 plus reference TRBV30 and TRBJ1-6, the full variable domain is SQTIHQWPATLVQPVGSPLSLECTVEGTSNPNLYWYRQAAGRGLQLLFYSVGIGQISSEVPQNLSASRPQDRQFILSSKKLLLSDSGFYLCAWRGDRGSSYNSPLHFGNGTRLTVT.

V and J are TRBV29-1 and TRBJ2-2; D call uncertain. The CDR3 spans 12 residues. Trimming cost V 2 bases and J 6 bases, with 7 bases left between them. CDR1 and CDR2 from the germline V gene are SQVTM and ANQGSEA. As DNA, the CDR3 is TGCAGCGTTGAATGGCTAGCCGGGGAGCTGTTTTTT. Residues: CSVEWLAGELFF.